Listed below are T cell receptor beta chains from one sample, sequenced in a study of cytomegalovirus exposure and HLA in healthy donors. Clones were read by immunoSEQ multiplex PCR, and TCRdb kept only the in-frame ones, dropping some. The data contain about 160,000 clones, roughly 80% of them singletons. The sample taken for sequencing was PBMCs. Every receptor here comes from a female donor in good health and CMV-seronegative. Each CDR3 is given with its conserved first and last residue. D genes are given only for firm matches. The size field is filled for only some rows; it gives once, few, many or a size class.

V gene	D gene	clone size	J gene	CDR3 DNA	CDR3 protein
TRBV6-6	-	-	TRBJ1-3	TGTGCCAGCAGTTACGGACTAGGGACTGGAAACACCATATATTTT	CASSYGLGTGNTIYF
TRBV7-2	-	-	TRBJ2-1	TGTGCCAGCTCTACTTACAATGAGCAGTTCTTC	CASSTYNEQFF
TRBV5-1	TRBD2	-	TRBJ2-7	TGCGCCAGCAGCTTGTCCGCGGGGGTTCCATACGAGCAGTACTTC	CASSLSAGVPYEQYF
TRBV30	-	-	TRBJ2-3	TGTGCCTGGAGTGTAATGACATCTAGCACAGATACGCAGTATTTT	CAWSVMTSSTDTQYF
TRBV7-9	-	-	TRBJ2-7	TGTTCCAGCAGCTTATCGGGGTTCGAGCAGTACTTC	CSSSLSGFEQYF
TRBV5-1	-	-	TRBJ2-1	TGCGCCAGCAGGGTAGCCGGGTCCTACAATGAGCAGTTCTTC	CASRVAGSYNEQFF
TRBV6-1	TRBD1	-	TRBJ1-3	TGTGCCAGCAGCCTAGGGACAGGGTATGACACCATATATTTT	CASSLGTGYDTIYF
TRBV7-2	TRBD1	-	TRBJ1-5	TGTGCCAGCAGCTCTCGGACAGGGGCGAGCAATCAGCCCCAGCATTTT	CASSSRTGASNQPQHF
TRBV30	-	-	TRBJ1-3	TGTGCCTGGAGTGTTACTGGAAACACCATATATTTT	CAWSVTGNTIYF
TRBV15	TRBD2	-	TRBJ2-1	TGTGCCACCAGCAACGGGTACGGCGGGAGTATCAACAATGAGCAGTTCTTC	CATSNGYGGSINNEQFF
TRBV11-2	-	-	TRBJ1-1	TGTGCCAGCAGCTTAGCAGGGGCGATAGAAGCTTTCTTT	CASSLAGAIEAFF
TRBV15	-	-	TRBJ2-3	TGTGCCACCAGCAAGAGCCGGTTGAACACAGATACGCAGTATTTT	CATSKSRLNTDTQYF
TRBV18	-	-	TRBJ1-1	TGTGCCAGCTCACGGGAGCCGGGGTTCACTGAAGCTTTCTTT	CASSREPGFTEAFF
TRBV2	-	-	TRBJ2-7	TGTGCCAGCAGCGAAGACAGCACCGCCTTCTACGAGCAGTACTTC	CASSEDSTAFYEQYF
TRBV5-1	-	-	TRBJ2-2	TGCGCCAGCAGCTTGGATGTTGTAGGGGGTGTGCTGTTTTTT	CASSLDVVGGVLFF
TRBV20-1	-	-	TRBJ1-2	TGCAGTGCTAAACAGGACAGACTCTACACCTTC	CSAKQDRLYTF
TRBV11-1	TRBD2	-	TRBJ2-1	TGTGCCAGCAGCTTAGTTCAGCGGGGGGGCTTGGATGAGCAGTTCTTC	CASSLVQRGGLDEQFF
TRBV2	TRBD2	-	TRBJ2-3	TGTGCCAGCAGTGAACCTCTGACTAGCGGGGGGACGGATACGCAGTATTTT	CASSEPLTSGGTDTQYF
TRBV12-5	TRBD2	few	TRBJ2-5	TGTGCTAGTGGTACCCAGCGGGAGGGGATTAAAGAGACCCAGTACTTC	CASGTQREGIKETQYF
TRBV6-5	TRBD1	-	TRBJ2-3	TGTGCCAGCACCTCTCTGGACAGGGGCACAGATACGCAGTATTTT	CASTSLDRGTDTQYF
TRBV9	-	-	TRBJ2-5	TGTGCCAGCAGCGTTAACCGGGACAGTGGGGGGCAAGAGACCCAGTACTTC	CASSVNRDSGGQETQYF
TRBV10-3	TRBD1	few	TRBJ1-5	TGTGCCATCAGTGGACTACCGGGACAAGGGGGCGGTCAGCCCCAGCATTTT	CAISGLPGQGGGQPQHF
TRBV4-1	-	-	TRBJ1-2	TGCGCCAGCAGCCAAGAAGGGGACACCTCTAACTATGGCTACACCTTC	CASSQEGDTSNYGYTF
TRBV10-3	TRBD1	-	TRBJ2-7	TGTGCCATCATAGGGGGACAGGGGTCCTACGAGCAGTACTTC	CAIIGGQGSYEQYF
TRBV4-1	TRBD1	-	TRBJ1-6	TGCGCCAGCAGCCAAGATCCCCCAGGGGGCGAAGGTTCACCCCTCCACTTT	CASSQDPPGGEGSPLHF
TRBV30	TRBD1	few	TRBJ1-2	TGTGCCTGGATTCCCCCGACAGGGGATGGCTACACCTTC	CAWIPPTGDGYTF
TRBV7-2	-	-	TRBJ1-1	TGTGCCAGCAGCCCAGGGCCAGAGAACACTGAAGCTTTCTTT	CASSPGPENTEAFF
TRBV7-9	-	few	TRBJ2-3	TGTGCCAGCAGCTTAGGGCAGCCCGGCGGGGGCGCAGATACGCAGTATTTT	CASSLGQPGGGADTQYF
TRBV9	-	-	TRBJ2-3	TGTGCCAGCAGCTTAAGCGTGGCACGCACAGATACGCAGTATTTT	CASSLSVARTDTQYF
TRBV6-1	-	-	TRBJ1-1	TGTGCCAGTCAAACAGGGCTAGACACTGAAGCTTTCTTT	CASQTGLDTEAFF
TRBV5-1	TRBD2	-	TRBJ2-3	TGCGCCAGCAGCGCTACTAGCGGGAGAGGGGCAGATACGCAGTATTTT	CASSATSGRGADTQYF
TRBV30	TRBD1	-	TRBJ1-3	TGTGCCTGGAGTGGTCGGGGAGGGACAGGGTTTGGAAACACCATATATTTT	CAWSGRGGTGFGNTIYF
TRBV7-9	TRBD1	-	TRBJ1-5	TGTGCCAGCAGCGCCCGAACAGGGGGAAACAATCAGCCCCAGCATTTT	CASSARTGGNNQPQHF
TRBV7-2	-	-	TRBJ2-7	TGTGCCAGCAGTTTTGGACTCACCTACGAGCAGTACTTC	CASSFGLTYEQYF
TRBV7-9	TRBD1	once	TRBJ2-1	TGTGCCAGCTCAGACAGGGGTCCCTACAATGAGCAGTTCTTC	CASSDRGPYNEQFF
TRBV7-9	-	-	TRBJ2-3	TGTGCCAGCAGCTCCCCTCAGGGTCCAGATACGCAGTATTTT	CASSSPQGPDTQYF
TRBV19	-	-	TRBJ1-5	TGTGCCAGTAGTTCCCTCCTGGCGGGGGGCCATCAGCCCCAGCATTTT	CASSSLLAGGHQPQHF
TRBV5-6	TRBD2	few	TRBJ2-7	TGTGCCAGCAGCCTCGGCGGCGGGAGCGAGCAGTACTTC	CASSLGGGSEQYF
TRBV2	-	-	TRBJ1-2	TGTGCCAGCAGTGATGGGGGGGCGGGCTATGGCTACACCTTC	CASSDGGAGYGYTF
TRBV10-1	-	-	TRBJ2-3	TGCGCCAGCAGTGACCGTGGACTAACAGATACGCAGTATTTT	CASSDRGLTDTQYF
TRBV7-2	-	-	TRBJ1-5	TGTGCCAGCAGCCTAACTACAGGCAGAGTCTGGCCCCAGCATTTT	CASSLTTGRVWPQHF
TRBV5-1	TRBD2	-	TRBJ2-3	TGCGCCAGCAGCTGGGGGACTAGCGGATTCACAGATACGCAGTATTTT	CASSWGTSGFTDTQYF
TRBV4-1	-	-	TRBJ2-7	TGCGCCAGCAGCCAACAACAGAAGCCCGCCTACGAGCAGTACTTC	CASSQQQKPAYEQYF
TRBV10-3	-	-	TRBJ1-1	TGTGCCATCGTAACGCAGGGGTCGAACACTGAAGCTTTCTTT	CAIVTQGSNTEAFF
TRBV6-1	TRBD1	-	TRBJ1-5	TGTGCCAGCAGGCCGACAGGGAATCAGCCCCAGCATTTT	CASRPTGNQPQHF
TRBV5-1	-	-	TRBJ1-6	TGCGCCAGCAGCTTGGCACAGAAAGATAATTCACCCCTCCACTTT	CASSLAQKDNSPLHF
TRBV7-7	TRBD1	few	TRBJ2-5	TGTGCCAGCAGCTTAGTTGGGACAGGGGGGCGAGAGACCCAGTACTTC	CASSLVGTGGRETQYF
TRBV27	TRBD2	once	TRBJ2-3	TGTGCCAGCAGTCTCACCTCTCGACTAGCGGGAGGGCCTACTACGCAGTATTTT	CASSLTSRLAGGPTTQYF
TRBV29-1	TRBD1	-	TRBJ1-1	TGCAGCGGACGGACAGGGCAGAACACTGAAGCTTTCTTT	CSGRTGQNTEAFF
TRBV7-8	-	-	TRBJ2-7	TGTGCCAGCAGATACTCCCCCGGACCGGGGGAGCAGTACTTC	CASRYSPGPGEQYF
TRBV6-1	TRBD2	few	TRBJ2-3	TGTGCCAGCCGCCCCGGGACTATAGGTGTAGATACGCAGTATTTT	CASRPGTIGVDTQYF
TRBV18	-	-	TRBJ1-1	TGTGCCAGCTCACTGGAAGGGGACACTGAAGCTTTCTTT	CASSLEGDTEAFF
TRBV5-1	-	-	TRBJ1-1	TGCGCCAGCAGCTCAAACCAGGAAGGCACTGAAGCTTTCTTT	CASSSNQEGTEAFF
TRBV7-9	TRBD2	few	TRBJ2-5	TGTGCCAGCAGCCGGACTAGCGGGGGGGCGGGAGAGACCCAGTACTTC	CASSRTSGGAGETQYF
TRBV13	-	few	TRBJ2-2	TGTGCCAGCAATGCCCGGAGGGAAGACACCGGGGAGCTGTTTTTT	CASNARREDTGELFF